A single sample is the source of the 26 T cell receptor beta chains below, sequenced in a study of blood T cell repertoires in COVID-19. Only in-frame clones appear in the TCRdb table, and some are missing; sequencing was by immunoSEQ multiplex PCR. The sample records 100,000 to 150,000 clones, approximately 87% being singletons. Sequenced: peripheral blood. The source is a woman in her sixties or seventies with acute or convalescent COVID-19.

This CDR3 is CASSLTSGTSSYNEQFF. CDR3 bases: TGTGCCAGCTCACTAACTTCCGGGACTAGCTCCTACAATGAGCAGTTCTTC. The gene calls are TRBV18 and TRBJ2-1, with 8 positions matching TRBD2. The CDR3 has 17 residues. V lost 4 bases to trimming and J lost 0 bases; unmatched junction nucleotides: 8. Germline values: CDR1 KGHSH, CDR2 LQKENI. Combining the CDR3 with reference TRBV18 and TRBJ2-1 gives the whole variable domain NAGVMQNPRHLVRRRGQEARLRCSPMKGHSHVYWYRQLPEEGLKFMVYLQKENIIDESGMPKERFSAEFPKEGPSILRIQQVVRGDSAAYFCASSLTSGTSSYNEQFFGPGTRLTVL.

This clone was seen once. The J gene is TRBJ2-7, the V gene TRBV2, with D possibly being TRBD2 (5 bases). The V end lost 2 bases, the J end lost 6 bases, and 17 bases lay between the germline ends. The CDR3 is 15 residues long. Germline V gene data show CDR1 as SNHLY and CDR2 as FYNNEI. CDR3 protein: CASSETWAGGGEQYV. CDR3 DNA: TGTGCCAGCAGTGAAACGTGGGCAGGAGGAGGCGAGCAGTACGTC.

The CDR3 DNA reads as TGTGCCAGTAGTAGGACAGGGGGCGCGAGGCAGCCCCAGCATTTT. Translation: CASSRTGGARQPQHF. The chain uses TRBV19 and TRBJ1-5; 11 bases are a match to TRBD1. Germline V gene data show CDR1 as LNHDA and CDR2 as SQIVND (reference sequence). CDR3 length equals 15 residues. V shed 4 bases and J 7 bases; nucleotides not matched to a gene: 6.

This clone was observed once. The V gene is TRBV6-5, the J gene TRBJ2-2, with 10 bases matching TRBD1. Germline values: CDR1 MNHEY, CDR2 SVGAGI. J was trimmed by 7 bases and V by 5 bases; bases with no gene match: 7. The CDR3 is 15 amino acids. The CDR3: CASSPGQGVFGELFF. In DNA, the CDR3 is TGTGCCAGCAGTCCCGGACAGGGGGTATTCGGGGAGCTGTTTTTT.

The chain has TRBV5-1 and TRBJ2-3; TRBD1 agrees at 7 bases. This CDR3 has 15 amino acids. After removal of 4 bases from V and 4 bases from J, the junction contained 9 bases not matched to a gene. CDR1 is SGHRS, CDR2 YFSETQ, per germline. The CDR3 reads CASSRRPGQSDTQYF. CDR3 in DNA: TGCGCCAGCAGCCGCCGCCCGGGACAGTCAGATACGCAGTATTTT.

A few counts support this clone. V and J are TRBV7-9 and TRBJ2-2, with 10 positions matching TRBD2. V lost 5 bases, J lost 6 bases, and 6 bases stayed unmatched. The germline V gene has CDR1 SEHNR and CDR2 FQNEAQ (reference sequence). This CDR3 is built from 15 residues. CDR3 sequence reads: CASSPSGSSAGELFF. The CDR3 nucleotides are TGTGCCAGCAGCCCTAGCGGGAGTAGCGCCGGGGAGCTGTTTTTT. Using reference TRBV7-9 and TRBJ2-2 for the parts outside the CDR3, the full variable domain is DTGVSQNPRHKITKRGQNVTFRCDPISEHNRLYWYRQTLGQGPEFLTYFQNEAQLEKSRLLSDRFSAERPKGSFSTLEIQRTEQGDSAMYLCASSPSGSSAGELFFGEGSRLTVL.

A word on this clone: A read error may produce the germline difference seen at one junction end. The gene calls are TRBV7-7 and TRBJ2-1; 7 positions agree with TRBD2. This CDR3 is built from 15 residues. Germline CDR1 SSHAT, CDR2 FNYEAQ (reference sequence). The CDR3 DNA follows: TGTGCTAGCAGCACGGAGCGGGACTCCTACAATGAGCAGTTCTTC. Translation: CASSTERDSYNEQFF.

This sequence joins TRBV30 and TRBJ1-5; TRBD1 is a possible D gene (5 bases). The V end was cut by 0 bases, the J end by 0 bases, with 9 bases between. Germline values: CDR1 GTSNPN, CDR2 SVGIG (reference sequence). The CDR3 spans 15 residues. CDR3 sequence (DNA): TGTGCCTGGAGTGTCGGGACTTATAGCAATCAGCCCCAGCATTTT. It specifies CAWSVGTYSNQPQHF.

This clone has a handful of counts. The chain has TRBV6-5 and TRBJ2-1; 8 positions match TRBD2. The CDR3 is 15 residues long. Germline CDR1 is MNHEY and CDR2 is SVGAGI. The junction had 4 bases not matched to a gene; V was cut back by 2 bases and J by 4 bases. The CDR3 reads CASSYRSSGYNEQFF. The CDR3 nucleotides read TGTGCCAGCAGTTACCGTTCTAGCGGGTACAATGAGCAGTTCTTC.

This chain joins TRBV12-2 and TRBJ2-1; the table's D call, TRBD2, was not checked against the DNA. TRBV12-2 is described as a pseudogene. This CDR3 has 13 residues. This chain's CDR3 is CASRSAGNNEQFF. CDR3 sequence (DNA): TGTGCAAGTCGCTCTGCCGGGAACAATGAGCAGTTCTTC.

The chain joins TRBV9 to TRBJ1-6, with a weak D call TRBD1 (5 bases). The CDR3 consists of 15 residues. The V end was cut by 3 bases, the J end by 0 bases, with 7 bases between. Germline V CDR1 and CDR2: SGDLS, YYNGEE. The CDR3 sequence is CASSADNSYNSPLHF. The CDR3 bases are TGTGCCAGCAGCGCGGACAACTCCTATAATTCACCCCTCCACTTT.

V usage is TRBV5-1 and J usage is TRBJ1-2; no reliable D call. V was clipped by 1 base and J by 0 bases, with 4 bases between them. The CDR3 has 13 amino acids. Germline CDR1 reads SGHRS; CDR2 reads YFSETQ. The CDR3 nucleotides are TGCGCCAGCAGCTTGTCGGCTAACTATGGCTACACCTTC. Protein: CASSLSANYGYTF.

This chain connects TRBV29-1 to TRBJ2-3, with 12 bases identical to TRBD2. After removal of 5 bases from V and 5 bases from J, the junction contained 8 bases not matched to a gene. Germline lookup yields CDR1 SQVTM and CDR2 ANQGSEA. CDR3 length: 15 residues. The CDR3 spells CSVLRTSGTGDTQYF. The CDR3 region has the DNA TGCAGCGTTCTCCGGACTAGCGGGACGGGAGATACGCAGTATTTT.

The chain joins TRBV5-5 to TRBJ1-1, with no clear D. Germline V CDR1 and CDR2: SGHKS, YYEKEE (reference sequence). This CDR3 has 11 amino acids. V lost 4 bases, J lost 1 base, and 2 bases lay in between. The CDR3 region has the DNA TGTGCCAGCAGCCGGAACACTGAAGCTTTCTTT. Translated: CASSRNTEAFF.

In DNA form, the CDR3 reads TGTGCCAGCACCGTCGGGACAGGGAGGCAAGAGACCCAGTACTTC. Amino acid sequence: CASTVGTGRQETQYF. The chain uses TRBV2 and TRBJ2-5; 9 positions agree with TRBD1. CDR1 and CDR2 from the germline V gene are SNHLY and FYNNEI. The CDR3 consists of 15 residues. The ends lost 7 bases at V and 2 bases at J; junction bases unmatched: 8.

V and J are TRBV7-8 and TRBJ1-5; the match to TRBD1 covers 10 bases. Looked up from germline, CDR1 is SGHVS and CDR2 is FQNEAQ. The CDR3 has 17 amino acids. V trimming: 0 bases; J trimming: 7 bases; junction bases outside the gene matches: 9. CDR3: CASSLAGQGNARQPQHF. CDR3 sequence (DNA): TGTGCCAGCAGCTTAGCGGGACAGGGGAATGCAAGGCAGCCCCAGCATTTT.

The J gene is TRBJ1-1, the V gene TRBV10-3; D call uncertain. V was shortened by 3 bases and J by 1 base, with 18 bases between the two germline ends. The CDR3 consists of 17 residues. Germline assignment: CDR1 ENHRY and CDR2 SYGVKD. The DNA of the CDR3 is TGTGCCATCAGTGAAGTCGGCGGGGTGAGGGAGAACACTGAAGCTTTCTTT. Its translation is CAISEVGGVRENTEAFF.

Of note for this clone: One junction end does not reproduce the germline sequence, and a read error may be involved. The CDR3 reads CASSLWGTGGTRANVLTF. The CDR3 nucleotides are TGTGCCAGCAGCTTATGGGGGACAGGGGGCACGAGGGCCAACGTCCTGACTTTC. The genes are TRBV27 and TRBJ2-6, with 12 nucleotides matching TRBD1. Germline V CDR1 and CDR2: MNHEY, SMNVEV (reference sequence). This CDR3 is 18 amino acids long. The complete variable domain, with remaining parts taken from reference TRBV27 and TRBJ2-6, reads EAQVTQNPRYLITVTGKKLTVTCSQNMNHEYMSWYRQDPGLGLRQIYYSMNVEVTDKGDVPEGYKVSRKEKRNFPLILESPSPNQTSLYFCASSLWGTGGTRANVLTFGAGSRLTVL.

The chain couples TRBV28 to TRBJ2-3; 7 positions agree with TRBD1. CDR1 is MDHEN and CDR2 is SYDVKM in the germline V gene. The CDR3 is 15 residues long. V lost 5 bases, J lost 3 bases, and 8 bases stayed unmatched. CDR3 coding DNA: TGTGCCAGCAGTCGAACAGGGGCGAGGACAGATACGCAGTATTTT. It codes for CASSRTGARTDTQYF. Together with reference TRBV28 and TRBJ2-3, the CDR3 gives the full variable domain: DVKVTQSSRYLVKRTGEKVFLECVQDMDHENMFWYRQDPGLGLRLIYFSYDVKMKEKGDIPEGYSVSREKKERFSLILESASTNQTSMYLCASSRTGARTDTQYFGPGTRLTVL.

The rearrangement links TRBV9 to TRBJ2-3; 7 bases agree with TRBD1. The CDR3 is 15 amino acids. Germline lookup yields CDR1 SGDLS and CDR2 YYNGEE. V lost 5 bases to trimming and J lost 2 bases; unmatched junction nucleotides: 8. CDR3 coding DNA: TGTGCCAGCAGACGCACAGGGGCGGACACAGATACGCAGTATTTT. Amino acids: CASRRTGADTDTQYF.

The chain employs TRBV7-8 and TRBJ2-5; D is unclear. Between the trimmed V and J ends, which lost 5 bases and 0 bases, there was a span of 4 bases. This CDR3 is 12 amino acids long. Germline V gene data show CDR1 as SGHVS and CDR2 as FQNEAQ. The CDR3 sequence is CASSPHQETQYF. CDR3 sequence (DNA): TGTGCCAGCAGCCCTCACCAAGAGACCCAGTACTTC.

The V gene is TRBV2, the J gene TRBJ1-5; tentatively, D is TRBD1 (6 bases). The V end was cut by 2 bases, the J end by 1 base, with 9 bases between. The germline V gene encodes CDR1 SNHLY and CDR2 FYNNEI. There are 15 residues in the CDR3. The CDR3 loop reads CASSENRVSNQPQHF. The CDR3 nucleotides read TGTGCCAGCAGTGAAAACAGGGTGAGCAATCAGCCCCAGCATTTT.

The V call is TRBV7-9, the J call TRBJ2-2; the D gene is possibly TRBD1 (5 bases). Germline lookup yields CDR1 SEHNR and CDR2 FQNEAQ (reference sequence). The CDR3 extends over 13 amino acids. With 1 base removed from V and 6 bases from J, the gap between germline ends came to 6 bases. The CDR3 loop is CASSLEGSGELFF. The CDR3, as DNA: TGTGCCAGCAGCTTAGAGGGGTCCGGGGAGCTGTTTTTT.

This chain uses TRBV29-1 with TRBJ1-4; D remains ambiguous. This CDR3 comprises 12 residues. V lost 4 bases and J lost 3, with 6 bases in between. Germline CDR1 and CDR2: SQVTM and ANQGSEA. For the CDR3, the DNA is TGCAGCGTTGCGCGGCCTAATGAAAAACTGTTTTTT. Amino acids: CSVARPNEKLFF.

The J gene is TRBJ2-5, the V gene TRBV6-5; a weak D match, TRBD2 (6 bases). The CDR3 extends over 14 amino acids. V was pared by 3 bases and J by 2 bases, with 10 bases between. CDR1 and CDR2 from the germline V gene are MNHEY and SVGAGI. The CDR3 is CASSYQAGQETQYF. CDR3 DNA: TGTGCCAGCAGTTATCAGGCGGGGCAAGAGACCCAGTACTTC.

CDR3 in amino acids: CASSLTGLAGRTDTQYF. The CDR3 coding sequence is TGTGCCAGCAGCTTGACCGGACTAGCGGGGCGCACAGATACGCAGTATTTT. The chain links TRBV7-2 to TRBJ2-3, with 12 bases that match TRBD2. Germline values: CDR1 SGHTA, CDR2 FQGNSA. Trimming cost V 3 bases and J 1 base; bases outside gene matches: 5. This CDR3 has 17 residues.